The 29 T cell receptor beta chains presented below share a single source sample, sequenced in a study of blood T cells in healthy people across ages. For the second PCR, which ran for roughly 6 to 12 cycles, a sample-barcoded 5' primer and a J-beta primer mix were used. TCRdb re-analysed the 5' RACE reads in MiXCR, keeping a single row per CDR3 protein. Here the sample spans some 690,000 distinct CDR3 sequences, about 20% being singletons. The sequencing sample was made of blood. The receptors shown here come from a man between 65 and 85 years old in good health.

This clonotype has more than one count but fewer than ten. Germline and junction disagree at one end, which may indicate a read error. The chain recombines TRBV20-1 with TRBJ2-1; maybe TRBD2 (5 bases). Germline assignment: CDR1 DFQATT and CDR2 SNEGSKA (reference sequence). The CDR3 is 16 amino acids. The CDR3 region has the DNA TGCAGTGCTCCCCAGAGGGTGGGCGGAACCTCCAATGAACAGTTCTTC. This encodes CSAPQRVGGTSNEQFF.

The chain employs TRBV10-3 and TRBJ2-1; TRBD2 aligns across 11 bases. The J call may be in error: the DNA end matches TRBJ2-5 better. Germline values: CDR1 ENHRY, CDR2 SYGVKD. The CDR3 is made up of 15 amino acids. The CDR3 nucleotides are TGTGCCATCAGGACTAGCGGGGACCGCCAAGAGACCCAGTACTTC. Protein product: CAIRTSGDRQETQYF.

Written as DNA, the CDR3 is TGCAGTGCTAGAGACTTACAGGGGGCGGATGGCTACACCTTC. Amino acid sequence: CSARDLQGADGYTF. This chain uses TRBV20-1 with TRBJ1-2; TRBD1 aligns across 9 bases. This CDR3 spans 14 amino acids. V gave up 0 bases and J gave up 6 bases; unmatched junction bases: 5. CDR1 and CDR2 from the germline V gene are DFQATT and SNEGSKA (reference sequence).

In this sample, this clonotype turned up a few times. The chain couples TRBV19 to TRBJ2-5; D might be TRBD2 (6 bases). The CDR3 has 14 residues. CDR1 and CDR2 from the germline V gene are LNHDA and SQIVND (reference sequence). V dropped 3 bases and J dropped 5 bases, with 13 bases sitting between them. The CDR3 nucleotides read TGTGCCAGTAGTATTAGCGGCTTCCGGGAGACCCAGTACTTC. Protein product: CASSISGFRETQYF. The full variable domain, its missing parts supplied by reference TRBV19 and TRBJ2-5, is DGGITQSPKYLFRKEGQNVTLSCEQNLNHDAMYWYRQDPGQGLRLIYYSQIVNDFQKGDIAEGYSVSREKKESFPLTVTSAQKNPTAFYLCASSISGFRETQYFGPGTRLLVL.

This clonotype showed up just a few times. The CDR3 is CASSLGLRSDTQYF. DNA for the CDR3: TGTGCCAGCAGCTTGGGTCTCCGTTCAGATACGCAGTATTTT. The chain recombines TRBV5-5 with TRBJ2-3; D gene unclear. This CDR3 region has 14 residues. The V and J ends lost 0 bases and 4 bases respectively, with 9 bases between them. From germline, CDR1 is SGHKS and CDR2 YYEKEE (reference sequence). The variable domain in full, with the rest retrieved from reference TRBV5-5 and TRBJ2-3, is DAGVTQSPTHLIKTRGQQVTLRCSPISGHKSVSWYQQVLGQGPQFIFQYYEKEERGRGNFPDRFSARQFPNYSSELNVNALLLGDSALYLCASSLGLRSDTQYFGPGTRLTVL.

The rearrangement links TRBV7-8 to TRBJ2-7, with D tentatively TRBD1 (5 bases). This CDR3 has 14 residues. Germline lookup yields CDR1 SGHVS and CDR2 FQNEAQ. V shed 3 bases and J shed 4 bases, with 13 bases lying between them. CDR3 bases: TGTGCCAGCAGCTTTCAGGGCGAGATTTACGAGCAGTACTTC. Its translation: CASSFQGEIYEQYF.

The rearrangement links TRBV29-1 to TRBJ2-3; TRBD1 is a possible D gene (6 bases). V shed 7 bases and J shed 10 bases, with 15 bases lying between them. The CDR3 has 11 residues. Germline CDR1 is SQVTM and CDR2 is ANQGSEA. DNA for the CDR3: TGCAGCGATCGGGACAATCAGGCGCAGTATTTT. Translation: CSDRDNQAQYF.

This clonotype turned up a few times. The chain carries TRBV7-8 and TRBJ1-1; D gene unclear. Germline CDR1 reads SGHVS; CDR2 reads FQNEAQ. This CDR3 is built from 16 residues. Between the trimmed V and J ends, which lost 1 base and 0 bases, there was a span of 12 bases. DNA for the CDR3: TGTGCCAGCAGCTTAGTCCCCCTCAGCGTGAACACTGAAGCTTTCTTT. Amino acids: CASSLVPLSVNTEAFF.

DNA for the CDR3: TGTGCCAGCAGTTTATCTCGCGAGGTGAACACTGAAGCTTTCTTT. It translates to CASSLSREVNTEAFF. The V call is TRBV27, the J call TRBJ1-1, with unresolved D. The CDR3 contains 15 residues. Trimming stripped 0 bases from V and 0 bases from J, with 8 bases between. Germline CDR1 MNHEY, CDR2 SMNVEV (reference sequence).

This clonotype was seen ten or more times. The chain recombines TRBV20-1 with TRBJ1-4; D is perhaps TRBD1 (5 bases). Trimming cost V 0 bases and J 6 bases, with 14 bases left between them. The germline V gene has CDR1 DFQATT and CDR2 SNEGSKA (reference sequence). CDR3 length equals 15 residues. CDR3: CSARDWRGQDEKLFF. CDR3 in DNA: TGCAGTGCTAGAGATTGGAGGGGTCAGGATGAAAAACTGTTTTTT.

This clonotype was counted at least ten times. The chain carries TRBV11-2 and TRBJ2-3; D remains ambiguous. The CDR3 runs 15 residues. Germline lookup yields CDR1 SGHAT and CDR2 FQNNGV. V dropped 1 base and J dropped 2 bases, with 10 bases sitting between them. Here the CDR3 DNA reads TGTGCCAGCAGCTTAGCGGACGTACTCACAGATACGCAGTATTTT. Its protein product is CASSLADVLTDTQYF. The full variable domain, its missing parts supplied by reference TRBV11-2 and TRBJ2-3, is EAGVAQSPRYKIIEKRQSVAFWCNPISGHATLYWYQQILGQGPKLLIQFQNNGVVDDSQLPKDRFSAERLKGVDSTLKIQPAKLEDSAVYLCASSLADVLTDTQYFGPGTRLTVL.

This clonotype was found a few times. This rearrangement joins TRBV18 to TRBJ1-3; 10 bases align to TRBD1. The CDR3 has 15 amino acids. Germline assignment: CDR1 KGHSH and CDR2 LQKENI. J gave up 7 bases and V 3 bases, and 6 bases lay outside the gene matches. In DNA, the CDR3 is TGTGCCAGCTCACCGGGACAGGGGCTCGGTAACACCATATATTTT. Protein sequence: CASSPGQGLGNTIYF.

There are a few counts of this clonotype. The chain carries TRBV24-1 and TRBJ2-2, with TRBD2 matching over 7 bases. The CDR3 has 15 residues. Germline CDR1 and CDR2: KGHDR and SFDVKD. With 3 bases clipped from V and 6 bases from J, the junction kept 6 bases outside the gene matches. DNA for the CDR3: TGTGCCACCAGTGATGCTACTAGCGTGGCCGGGGAGCTGTTTTTT. It codes for CATSDATSVAGELFF.

Worth noting for this clonotype: The CDR3 ends on some other residue instead of the conserved phenylalanine or tryptophan, so this is likely a read error. The DNA is left out, because the CDR3 cannot be placed on it with certainty; the CDR3 is given as TCRdb lists it. The rearrangement uses TRBV4-1 and TRBJ2-3; the DNA was not used to check the table's D call, TRBD1. The CDR3 has 13 residues if both end residues are counted. CDR1 MGHRA and CDR2 YSYEKL come from the germline V gene. CDR3 sequence: CASSPRDRGLKYI.

This chain links TRBV12-3 or TRBV12-4 with TRBJ2-3, with D possibly being TRBD2 (6 bases). CDR3 length equals 15 residues. The V gene lost 4 bases and the J gene lost 0 bases, with 11 bases spanning the gap. The CDR3 is CASSWTGLSTDTQYF. DNA for the CDR3: TGTGCCAGCAGTTGGACGGGACTTAGCACAGATACGCAGTATTTT.

This chain connects TRBV20-1 to TRBJ2-7, with 10 bases that match TRBD2. The J call is uncertain, as TRBJ2-1 better fits the DNA end. The CDR3 is made up of 15 amino acids. Germline V lookup: CDR1 DFQATT, CDR2 SNEGSKA (reference sequence). The CDR3 spells CSANQREGPGNEQFF. The CDR3 nucleotides read TGCAGTGCTAACCAGCGGGAGGGCCCGGGCAATGAGCAGTTCTTC.

This clonotype was seen a handful of times. The V gene is TRBV20-1, the J gene TRBJ2-1, with D perhaps matching TRBD2 (5 bases). The germline V and J ends were trimmed by 4 bases and 0 bases, with 13 bases remaining between them. CDR3 size: 15 residues. Germline lookup yields CDR1 DFQATT and CDR2 SNEGSKA (reference sequence). The chain's CDR3 is CSAKDSRYSYNEQFF. Written as DNA, the CDR3 is TGCAGTGCTAAGGACTCGCGCTACTCCTACAATGAGCAGTTCTTC.

This clonotype came up a few times. The chain links TRBV12-3 or TRBV12-4 to TRBJ2-3; 8 bases fit TRBD1. V lost 6 bases and J lost 6; bases outside the gene matches: 5. This CDR3 is built from 13 residues. CDR3 bases: TGTGCCAGCAGCCCGGACAGGGAGGATACGCAGTATTTT. It codes for CASSPDREDTQYF.

The gene calls are TRBV6-2 or TRBV6-3 and TRBJ1-5, with D unclear. Trimming left V 1 base short and J 7 bases short, with 11 bases between. Germline V gene data show CDR1 as MNHEY and CDR2 as SVGEGT. This CDR3 has 14 residues. This CDR3 reads CASSYLGFPQPQHF. The DNA of the CDR3 is TGTGCCAGCAGTTACTTGGGGTTCCCCCAGCCCCAGCATTTT.

The chain uses TRBV6-2 or TRBV6-3 and TRBJ2-1, with TRBD2 identical over 11 bases. The germline V gene has CDR1 MNHEY and CDR2 SVGEGT. CDR3 length equals 17 residues. Trimming cost V 6 bases and J 8 bases; bases outside gene matches: 15. CDR3 DNA: TGTGCCAGCAGCCGGCGTCTTAGCGGGAGGGCCGGCGATGAGCAGTTCTTC. Translation: CASSRRLSGRAGDEQFF.

CDR3 sequence (DNA): TGTGCCAGCAGCGTCTTTGGTGTACCCCGGGATGGCTACACCTTC. Translation: CASSVFGVPRDGYTF. The rearrangement uses TRBV9 and TRBJ1-2; the D is unclear. CDR3 size: 15 residues. CDR1 and CDR2 from the germline V gene are SGDLS and YYNGEE. The V end lost 2 bases, the J end lost 6 bases, and 17 bases lay between the germline ends.

The chain is built from TRBV7-9 and TRBJ1-4, with no clear D. Trimming cost V 3 bases and J 0 bases, with 14 bases left between them. The CDR3 runs 17 residues. The germline CDR1 and CDR2 sequences are SEHNR and FQNEAQ (reference sequence). The CDR3 region is CASSFGLGGSTNEKLFF. The CDR3 bases are TGTGCCAGCAGCTTTGGGTTGGGTGGCTCAACTAATGAAAAACTGTTTTTT.

The chain uses TRBV24-1 and TRBJ2-1, with TRBD2 identical over 9 bases. The germline CDR1 and CDR2 sequences are KGHDR and SFDVKD. This CDR3 is built from 16 residues. V lost 4 bases, J lost 7 bases, and 10 bases stayed unmatched. CDR3 DNA: TGTGCCACCAGTGACCCCAGCGGGGGGTTGGATAATGAGCAGTTCTTC. As protein: CATSDPSGGLDNEQFF.

The V and J genes are TRBV7-2 and TRBJ2-7; TRBD2 aligns across 8 bases. The V segment lost 4 bases and the J segment 4 bases; nucleotides outside the gene matches: 9. This CDR3 is built from 15 residues. Germline V gives CDR1 SGHTA, CDR2 FQGNSA. The chain's CDR3 is CASSSYAGGLYEQYV. The CDR3 coding sequence is TGTGCCAGCAGCTCGTACGCGGGAGGATTATACGAGCAGTACGTC.

The genes are TRBV20-1 and TRBJ2-3; 9 positions agree with TRBD2. Germline lookup yields CDR1 DFQATT and CDR2 SNEGSKA (reference sequence). With 3 bases clipped from V and 1 base from J, the junction kept 5 bases outside the gene matches. The CDR3 is made up of 15 amino acids. CDR3 nucleotides: TGCAGTGCTAGTGACCCTAGCGGGGGCACAGATACGCAGTATTTT. It specifies CSASDPSGGTDTQYF.

This clonotype has just a few counts. This chain links TRBV3-1 with TRBJ2-3; perhaps TRBD1 as D (5 bases). This CDR3 is 15 amino acids long. Trimming stripped 0 bases from V and 2 bases from J, with 9 bases between. Germline assignment: CDR1 LGHDT and CDR2 YNNKEL (reference sequence). The CDR3 protein is CASSQDRGNTDTQYF. The CDR3 DNA sequence: TGTGCCAGCAGCCAAGATAGGGGAAACACAGATACGCAGTATTTT.

To note about this clonotype: The CDR3 ends on some other residue instead of the conserved phenylalanine or tryptophan, so this is likely a read error. Because the CDR3's place on the DNA is in doubt, the DNA is left out and the CDR3 is given as listed by TCRdb. This chain connects TRBV6-2 or TRBV6-3 to TRBJ2-5; the table's D call of TRBD2 was not tested on the DNA. The CDR3 contains 15 residues when both ends are counted. CDR1 and CDR2 (germline): MNHEY, SVGEGT. This CDR3 reads CASSTLAGRSYEHYV.

The V gene is TRBV7-2, the J gene TRBJ1-5; D is unresolved. The CDR3 runs 14 residues. V was clipped by 5 bases and J by 2 bases, with 10 bases between them. CDR1 is SGHTA, CDR2 FQGNSA, per germline. The DNA for the CDR3 is TGTGCCAGCAGCCTAAATGGGGGCAATCAGCCCCAGCATTTT. Translated, it gives CASSLNGGNQPQHF.

The chain links TRBV7-2 to TRBJ1-1, with no clear D. V gave up 1 base and J gave up 7 bases, with 10 bases separating them. CDR3 length equals 13 residues. Germline V gives CDR1 SGHTA, CDR2 FQGNSA. DNA for the CDR3: TGTGCCAGCAGCTTAGAAAGGCGTGGTGAAGCTTTCTTT. This codes for CASSLERRGEAFF.